This T cell receptor (beta chain) was captured by sequencing in a study of PD-L1 blockade in urothelial cancer. As for the study in general: Beginning around 2014, patients received atezolizumab, given as 1,200 mg intravenously every 3 weeks. Study results and limitations: At the 3-week point, tumor-associated blood clones expanded more in durable-benefit patients.

On this clone itself: Its antigen is unidentified.

Regarding time point: pretreatment peripheral blood. Patients presented with locally advanced or metastatic urothelial carcinoma. TCRdb keeps only in-frame clones here, not all; method: immunoSEQ multiplex PCR. Of tens of thousands of clones listed, about 86% are singletons. The V gene's germline CDR1 is SGHRS and CDR2 YFSETQ. V shed 0 bases and J 6 bases; nucleotides not matched to a gene: 2. This CDR3 has 13 amino acids. The chain recombines TRBV5-1 with TRBJ1-1; 7 nucleotides line up with TRBD1. This clonotype originated in a man between 65 and 85 years old with urothelial cancer. The material was PBMCs, obtained around atezolizumab (anti-PD-L1) treatment. The chain's CDR3 is CASSLGQGAEAFF. The CDR3 DNA sequence: TGCGCCAGCAGCTTGGGACAGGGCGCTGAAGCTTTCTTT. Using reference TRBV5-1 and TRBJ1-1 for the parts outside the CDR3, the full variable domain is KAGVTQTPRYLIKTRGQQVTLSCSPISGHRSVSWYQQTPGQGLQFLFEYFSETQRNKGNFPGRFSGRQFSNSRSEMNVSTLELGDSALYLCASSLGQGAEAFFGQGTRLTVV.